This TCR beta chain was identified during a study of monozygotic twins with inflammatory bowel disease. TCRdb reanalyzed the 5' RACE reads and collapses them to one entry per CDR3 protein, without DNA. The table lists some 150,000 distinct CDR3 sequences. The CDR3 is 12 amino acids. Germline values: CDR1 DFQATT, CDR2 SNEGSKA (reference sequence). V usage is TRBV20-1 and J usage is TRBJ2-7; TCRdb's D call of TRBD2 is untestable without DNA. Material: blood. The source is a human donor with ulcerative colitis or Crohn's disease, or a healthy co-twin of an affected twin (not recorded which). The CDR3 reads CSATSGSNEQYF.